The next 9 T cell receptor beta chains were all read from a single sample in a study of CXCR3-negative and CXCR3-positive naive CD8 T cells. General study points: Hydrophobicity was higher for TRB CDR3s found in CXCR3-positive naive cells than in CXCR3-negative naive cells.

What these receptors recognize is not known. TRB cDNA was prepared as libraries by UMI-labeled 5' RACE. TCRdb re-called the 5' RACE reads, yielding one record per CDR3 amino acid sequence without DNA. This table holds some 130,000 distinct CDR3 sequences. Material for sequencing was naive CXCR3+ CD8+ T cells from blood. The subset is: CD45RO-CCR7+CD27+CD95- naive CD8+ T cells expressing CXCR3 (TNR3+). The receptors here all came from a human donor in good health. Some clones in this sample may be carry-over from other donors' samples.

The genes are TRBV4-1 and TRBJ2-7; TCRdb's assignment of TRBD1 cannot be checked, as there is no DNA. Germline values: CDR1 MGHRA, CDR2 YSYEKL. The CDR3 covers 14 residues. CDR3: CASSYARGDGEQYF.

J is TRBJ2-1 and V is TRBV15; TCRdb lists TRBD1, though no DNA is available to test this call. Germline CDR1 is LNHNV and CDR2 is YYDKDF (reference sequence). The CDR3 runs 16 residues. This CDR3 reads CATSDGDKGTYNEQFF.

The chain employs TRBV14 and TRBJ2-7. Germline V gene data show CDR1 as SGHDN and CDR2 as FVKESK. CDR3 length: 14 residues. The CDR3 reads CASSQDFPRTEQYF.

The chain is built from TRBV2 and TRBJ1-2; as DNA is missing, the TRBD1 call by TCRdb cannot be tested. This CDR3 has 14 amino acids. The V gene's germline CDR1 is SNHLY and CDR2 FYNNEI. Here the CDR3 reads CASSELGVGYGYTF.

This chain joins TRBV7-9 and TRBJ2-1. Germline V gene sequence: CDR1 SEHNR, CDR2 FQNEAQ (reference sequence). The CDR3 is 11 amino acids. CDR3 sequence: CASSLTDQKFF.

The J gene is TRBJ2-7, the V gene TRBV13; the TRBD2 assignment by TCRdb is unverifiable without DNA. This CDR3 is built from 17 residues. Per the germline V gene, CDR1 is PRHDT and CDR2 is FYEKMQ (reference sequence). The chain's CDR3 is CASSSGTSGRLREEQYF.

The V gene is TRBV7-9, the J gene TRBJ2-7. The CDR3 has 15 amino acids. Germline-derived CDR1 and CDR2 are SEHNR and FQNEAQ (reference sequence). CDR3 loop: CASSPMSSGAYEQYF.

The rearrangement links TRBV15 to TRBJ2-2. This CDR3 is 13 amino acids long. Germline-derived CDR1 and CDR2 are LNHNV and YYDKDF (reference sequence). This CDR3 reads CATSPIETGELFF.

The V and J genes are TRBV28 and TRBJ2-7; TCRdb's D call of TRBD2 is untestable without DNA. Germline V gene data show CDR1 as MDHEN and CDR2 as SYDVKM. The CDR3 extends over 14 amino acids. The CDR3 spells CASSLLQRESEQYF.